These 17 T cell receptor beta chains originate from one sample sequenced in a study of tumor-infiltrating lymphocytes in localized non-small cell lung cancer. The data were produced by immunoSEQ multiplex PCR, yet TCRdb's version contains in-frame clones alone and is incomplete. Found here are 20,000 to 25,000 clones, approximately 59% of them singletons; the top ten hold 5.4%. The sample comprised lung tumor tissue. These receptors were taken from a human donor with non-small cell lung cancer.

CDR3 region: CASSGNRDTGELFF. DNA for the CDR3: TGCGCCAGCAGTGGGAACAGGGACACCGGGGAGCTGTTTTTT. The rearrangement joins TRBV10-2 to TRBJ2-2, with D maybe TRBD1 (6 bases). V lost 4 bases to trimming and J lost 3 bases, with 9 bases between them. The CDR3 sequence is 14 residues long. The germline V gene has CDR1 WSHSY and CDR2 SAAADI.

The gene calls are TRBV28 and TRBJ1-3, with no clear D. In germline, CDR1 is MDHEN, CDR2 SYDVKM. The V gene lost 6 bases and the J gene lost 0 bases, with 18 bases spanning the gap. This CDR3 region has 17 residues. As DNA, the CDR3 is TGTGCCAGCAGATTGATGGGGAATGAGTACTCTGGAAACACCATATATTTT. Translated, it gives CASRLMGNEYSGNTIYF.

About this clone: The germline gene is not matched at one end of the junction; a read error may be the cause. At the DNA level, this CDR3 is encoded by other sequences in the same sample as well. The V gene is TRBV29-1, the J gene TRBJ2-3; 11 bases align to TRBD2. From germline, CDR1 is SQVTM and CDR2 ANQGSEA. This CDR3 has 15 amino acids. The CDR3 protein is CSVPGLAGSTDTQYF. For the CDR3, the DNA is TGCAGCGTTCCTGGACTAGCGGGTAGCACAGATACGCAATATTTT.

The chain carries TRBV5-1 and TRBJ2-1; no definite D call. Trimming left V 5 bases short and J 0 bases short, with 6 bases between. In germline, CDR1 is SGHRS, CDR2 YFSETQ. The CDR3 has 13 amino acids. The CDR3 here is CASRDFSYNEQFF. The CDR3 region has the DNA TGCGCCAGCAGGGATTTCTCCTACAATGAGCAGTTCTTC.

This chain connects TRBV5-1 to TRBJ2-6, with D hard to call. With 4 bases removed from V and 0 bases from J, the gap between germline ends came to 17 bases. The V gene's germline CDR1 is SGHRS and CDR2 YFSETQ. The CDR3 covers 18 residues. DNA for the CDR3: TGCGCCAGCAGCCCCCCGGGTGCGGTTAACTCTGGGGCCAACGTCCTGACTTTC. Translating it yields CASSPPGAVNSGANVLTF.

This clone came up a few times. The V and J genes are TRBV19 and TRBJ1-1; D unclear. CDR1 LNHDA and CDR2 SQIVND come from the germline V gene (reference sequence). This CDR3 spans 13 amino acids. V dropped 6 bases and J dropped 1 base, with 9 bases sitting between them. The CDR3 coding sequence is TGTGCCAGTAGGACCCCGACGAACACTGAAGCTTTCTTT. Protein product: CASRTPTNTEAFF.

The J gene is TRBJ2-7, the V gene TRBV7-3; 12 bases are a match to TRBD1. Germline V gene sequence: CDR1 SGHTA, CDR2 FQGTGA. V lost 4 bases and J lost 6; bases outside the gene matches: 4. The CDR3 is 14 amino acids. CDR3 nucleotide sequence: TGTGCCAGCAGCTCCCGGGACAGGGGGCGCGAGCAGTACTTC. Amino acids: CASSSRDRGREQYF.

The V and J genes are TRBV9 and TRBJ2-3; D call uncertain. Germline V CDR1 and CDR2: SGDLS, YYNGEE. Trimming pared 0 bases from V and 4 bases from J, leaving 6 bases between. The CDR3 runs 13 residues. CDR3 nucleotides: TGTGCCAGCAGCGTAGTTCATGCAGATACGCAGTATTTT. This gives the protein CASSVVHADTQYF.

This chain joins TRBV19 and TRBJ2-1, with D perhaps matching TRBD1 (6 bases). Germline loops: CDR1 LNHDA, CDR2 SQIVND (reference sequence). The CDR3 is 14 amino acids. Trimming removed 3 bases at V and 5 bases at J, with 11 bases between. CDR3 protein: CASSMGDKDNEQFF. CDR3 coding DNA: TGTGCCAGTAGTATGGGGGACAAAGACAATGAGCAGTTCTTC.

This clone was detected only a few times. The chain combines TRBV2 with TRBJ2-1, with D hard to call. Germline values: CDR1 SNHLY, CDR2 FYNNEI. The CDR3 extends over 12 amino acids. V was shortened by 4 bases and J by 5 bases, with 6 bases between the two germline ends. The CDR3 coding sequence is TGTGCCAGCAGTGCACAGAACAATGAGCAGTTCTTC. This gives the protein CASSAQNNEQFF. Full variable domain (outside the CDR3, taken from reference TRBV2 and TRBJ2-1): EPEVTQTPSHQVTQMGQEVILRCVPISNHLYFYWYRQILGQKVEFLVSFYNNEISEKSEIFDDQFSVERPDGSNFTLKIRSTKLEDSAMYFCASSAQNNEQFFGPGTRLTVL.

The J gene is TRBJ2-3, the V gene TRBV7-6; no clear D gene. The CDR3 runs to 12 residues. Germline CDR1 reads SGHVS; CDR2 reads FNYEAQ. V lost 1 base to trimming and J lost 8 bases, with 7 bases between them. CDR3 DNA sequence: TGTGCCAGCAGCTTAGGTGCTTTTACGCAGTATTTT. Translation gives CASSLGAFTQYF.

V usage is TRBV9 and J usage is TRBJ2-1, with 12 bases lining up with TRBD2. With V trimmed by 3 bases and J by 4 bases, 5 bases remained unmatched. Germline V lookup: CDR1 SGDLS, CDR2 YYNGEE. The CDR3 length is 16 residues. In DNA, the CDR3 is TGTGCCAGCAGCGGGGGGACTAGCGGGCCGTACAATGAGCAGTTCTTC. It yields the protein CASSGGTSGPYNEQFF.

This clone has only a few counts. This chain connects TRBV5-1 to TRBJ1-1; a weak D match, TRBD1 (6 bases). The length of the CDR3 is 17 residues. Per germline, CDR1 SGHRS and CDR2 YFSETQ. V lost 4 bases and J lost 5, with 24 bases in between. The CDR3 region has the DNA TGCGCCAGCAGCACAGGGCCCCAGGGAGGCGATTCGACTGAAGCTTTCTTT. It encodes CASSTGPQGGDSTEAFF.

The chain recombines TRBV27 with TRBJ1-5, with unresolved D. The V gene lost 6 bases and the J gene lost 15 bases, with 9 bases spanning the gap. Germline CDR1 is MNHEY and CDR2 is SMNVEV (reference sequence). This CDR3 is 9 amino acids long. The CDR3 nucleotides are TGTGCCAGCAGCCCTATCCGGCATTTT. As protein: CASSPIRHF.

The chain carries TRBV11-3 and TRBJ2-1; 10 bases match TRBD1. From germline, CDR1 is SGHNT and CDR2 YENEEA. V lost 4 bases to trimming and J lost 2 bases; unmatched junction nucleotides: 2. This CDR3 spans 15 amino acids. CDR3 DNA: TGTGCCAGCAGCTCGGGACAGGGGACCTACAATGAGCAGTTCTTC. This translates into CASSSGQGTYNEQFF.

The chain uses TRBV2 and TRBJ2-3; no firm D call. Trimming took 4 bases from V and 3 from J, leaving 17 bases between them. Germline V gene sequence: CDR1 SNHLY, CDR2 FYNNEI. CDR3 size: 16 residues. CDR3 amino acids: CASSGRGALATDTQYF. The DNA for the CDR3 is TGTGCCAGCAGTGGCAGAGGAGCCTTGGCGACAGATACGCAGTATTTT. The full variable domain, its missing parts supplied by reference TRBV2 and TRBJ2-3, is EPEVTQTPSHQVTQMGQEVILRCVPISNHLYFYWYRQILGQKVEFLVSFYNNEISEKSEIFDDQFSVERPDGSNFTLKIRSTKLEDSAMYFCASSGRGALATDTQYFGPGTRLTVL.

The genes are TRBV5-4 and TRBJ2-1; D may be TRBD1 or TRBD2 (5 bases each). The CDR3 extends over 15 amino acids. The germline CDR1 and CDR2 sequences are SGHNT and YYREEE (reference sequence). Trimming stripped 4 bases from V and 6 bases from J, with 17 bases between. The CDR3 loop is CASSQDLNGANEQFF. CDR3 DNA: TGTGCCAGCAGCCAGGACTTGAATGGGGCCAATGAGCAGTTCTTC. The entire variable domain, with the rest obtained from reference TRBV5-4 and TRBJ2-1, is as follows: ETGVTQSPTHLIKTRGQQVTLRCSSQSGHNTVSWYQQALGQGPQFIFQYYREEENGRGNFPPRFSGLQFPNYSSELNVNALELDDSALYLCASSQDLNGANEQFFGPGTRLTVL.